Each of the 10 T cell receptor beta chains below was sequenced from the same sample in a study of shared clonotypes between healthy human individuals. Cells designated naive CD8 were CD45RO-negative and were positively selected for CCR7, with terminally differentiated effector memory CD45RA+ cells excluded. Clones were read by immunoSEQ multiplex PCR, and TCRdb kept only the in-frame ones, dropping some. The sample includes about 650,000 clones, roughly 95% seen only once; the top ten take around 0.097%. Specimen: naive CD8+ T cells sorted from blood. The receptors were sampled from a woman aged 25-40 years in good health.

This clone appeared once. This rearrangement joins TRBV9 to TRBJ2-2; D gene ambiguous. The CDR3 sequence is 16 residues long. Germline loops: CDR1 SGDLS, CDR2 YYNGEE. V was pared by 4 bases and J by 2 bases, with 15 bases between. CDR3: CASSTRSGENTGELFF. The CDR3 nucleotides read TGTGCCAGCAGCACAAGAAGTGGAGAAAACACCGGGGAGCTGTTTTTT. The full variable domain, with the rest looked up from reference TRBV9 and TRBJ2-2, is DSGVTQTPKHLITATGQRVTLRCSPRSGDLSVYWYQQSLDQGLQFLIQYYNGEERAKGNILERFSAQQFPDLHSELNLSSLELGDSALYFCASSTRSGENTGELFFGEGSRLTVL.

This clone has only one observation. This chain connects TRBV25-1 to TRBJ1-1; no definite D call. This CDR3 region has 15 residues. Germline V gives CDR1 MGHDK, CDR2 SYGVNS. Trimming took off 1 base at V and 3 bases at J, with 12 bases between the two ends. The CDR3 loop is CASSEFAGSDTEAFF. The CDR3 DNA is TGTGCCAGCAGTGAATTCGCCGGGTCGGACACTGAAGCTTTCTTT. The variable domain in full, completed from reference TRBV25-1 and TRBJ1-1, reads EADIYQTPRYLVIGTGKKITLECSQTMGHDKMYWYQQDPGMELHLIHYSYGVNSTEKGDLSSESTVSRIRTEHFPLTLESARPSHTSQYLCASSEFAGSDTEAFFGQGTRLTVV.

V is TRBV29-1 and J is TRBJ2-6; 8 bases are shared with TRBD1. Trimming at V came to 1 base and at J to 0 bases, leaving 11 bases not matched to a gene. Germline V gene lookup returns CDR1 SQVTM and CDR2 ANQGSEA. The length of the CDR3 is 19 residues. For the CDR3, the DNA is TGCAGCGTTGAAGGAACACGGACAGGGACCCTCTCTGGGGCCAACGTCCTGACTTTC. Residues: CSVEGTRTGTLSGANVLTF.

This clone has just one count. The rearrangement links TRBV6-1 to TRBJ2-6; D is uncertain. The germline CDR1 and CDR2 sequences are MNHNS and SASEGT. This CDR3 is built from 14 residues. V lost 6 bases and J 0 bases, leaving 6 bases between the germline ends. CDR3 amino acids: CASSRLSGANVLTF. The CDR3 nucleotides are TGTGCCAGCAGCCGACTCTCTGGGGCCAACGTCCTGACTTTC.

This sequence joins TRBV6-6 and TRBJ2-7, with 7 bases lining up with TRBD2. In germline, CDR1 is MNHNY, CDR2 SVGAGI (reference sequence). The CDR3 has 16 residues. Trimming took 1 base from V and 6 from J; bases not matched to a gene: 12. CDR3 sequence: CASSYFLTSKGSEQYF. The CDR3 region has the DNA TGTGCCAGCAGTTACTTTTTGACTAGCAAGGGGTCCGAGCAGTACTTC.

The chain combines TRBV14 with TRBJ2-5; no clear D. V shed 0 bases and J shed 5 bases, with 7 bases lying between them. CDR3 length equals 13 residues. The germline CDR1 and CDR2 sequences are SGHDN and FVKESK. The CDR3 nucleotides are TGTGCCAGCAGCCAAGAATTTGGGGAGACCCAGTACTTC. Translation gives CASSQEFGETQYF. Together with reference TRBV14 and TRBJ2-5, the CDR3 gives the full variable domain: EAGVTQFPSHSVIEKGQTVTLRCDPISGHDNLYWYRRVMGKEIKFLLHFVKESKQDESGMPNNRFLAERTGGTYSTLKVQPAELEDSGVYFCASSQEFGETQYFGPGTRLLVL.

The V and J genes are TRBV7-2 and TRBJ2-3; D may be TRBD2 (5 bases). CDR1 and CDR2 from the germline V gene are SGHTA and FQGNSA. The CDR3 has 15 residues. V lost 5 bases, J lost 4 bases, and 16 bases lay in between. The CDR3 DNA sequence: TGTGCCAGCAGCGGAGTGGCCAGGACTTCAGATACGCAGTATTTT. Its translation is CASSGVARTSDTQYF.

This clone came up once. The chain uses TRBV28 and TRBJ2-1, with 7 bases that match TRBD2. There are 13 residues in the CDR3. V was clipped by 3 bases and J by 7 bases; unmatched bases: 3. CDR1 is MDHEN, CDR2 SYDVKM, per germline. The CDR3 is CASSFLGGNEQFF. The CDR3 nucleotides are TGTGCCAGCAGTTTTTTGGGAGGGAATGAGCAGTTCTTC.

The V call is TRBV27, the J call TRBJ2-1; TRBD2 aligns across 13 bases. The CDR3 consists of 18 residues. Germline V gene lookup returns CDR1 MNHEY and CDR2 SMNVEV (reference sequence). Losses at the gene ends were 3 bases for V and 2 bases for J; bases not matched to a gene: 7. CDR3 amino acids: CASSFGLAGVRPYNEQFF. Written as DNA, the CDR3 is TGTGCCAGCAGTTTCGGACTAGCGGGAGTCCGCCCCTACAATGAGCAGTTCTTC.

The chain couples TRBV10-2 to TRBJ2-7, with D maybe TRBD2 (6 bases). CDR3 length equals 16 residues. Trimming took 0 bases from V and 4 from J, leaving 16 bases between them. Looked up from germline, CDR1 is WSHSY and CDR2 is SAAADI. The CDR3 DNA is TGCGCCAGCAGTGAGTCGTCGCACCGGGGGTCTTACGAGCAGTACTTC. Protein product: CASSESSHRGSYEQYF.